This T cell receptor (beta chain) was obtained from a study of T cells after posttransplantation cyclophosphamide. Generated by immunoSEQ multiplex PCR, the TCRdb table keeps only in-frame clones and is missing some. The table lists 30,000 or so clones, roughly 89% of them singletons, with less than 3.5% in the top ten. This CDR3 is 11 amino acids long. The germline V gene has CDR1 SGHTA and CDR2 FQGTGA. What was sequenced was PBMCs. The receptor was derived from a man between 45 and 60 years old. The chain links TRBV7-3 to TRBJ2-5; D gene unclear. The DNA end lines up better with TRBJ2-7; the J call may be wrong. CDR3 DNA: TGTGCCAGCAGCTTGGTCTACGAGCAGTACTTC. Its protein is CASSLVYEQYF.